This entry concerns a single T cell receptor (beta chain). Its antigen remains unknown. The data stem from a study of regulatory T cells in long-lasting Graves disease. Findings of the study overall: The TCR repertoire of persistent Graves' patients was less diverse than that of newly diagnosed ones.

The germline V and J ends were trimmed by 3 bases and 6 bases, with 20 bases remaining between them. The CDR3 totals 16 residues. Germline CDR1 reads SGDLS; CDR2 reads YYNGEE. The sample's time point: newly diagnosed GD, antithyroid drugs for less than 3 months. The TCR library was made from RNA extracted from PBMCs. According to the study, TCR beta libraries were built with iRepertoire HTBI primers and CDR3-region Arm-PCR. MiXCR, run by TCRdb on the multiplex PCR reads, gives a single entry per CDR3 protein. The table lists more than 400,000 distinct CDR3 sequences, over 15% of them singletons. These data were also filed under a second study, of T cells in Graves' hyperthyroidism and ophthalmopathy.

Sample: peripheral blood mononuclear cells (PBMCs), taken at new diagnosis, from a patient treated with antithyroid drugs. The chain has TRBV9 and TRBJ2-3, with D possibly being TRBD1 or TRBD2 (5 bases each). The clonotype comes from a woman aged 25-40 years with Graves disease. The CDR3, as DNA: TGTGCCAGCAGCGCCCTCGAGGGGTGGCTTCCGGATACGCAGTATTTT. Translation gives CASSALEGWLPDTQYF.